This T cell receptor beta chain originates from a study of OX40 agonist ivuxolimab in advanced cancers. The CDR3 is 15 amino acids. Trimming pared 0 bases from V and 2 bases from J, leaving 10 bases between. Germline V gene data show CDR1 as SGHNT and CDR2 as YYREEE (reference sequence). Measured with immunoSEQ multiplex PCR; TCRdb has only the in-frame clones, and not every one. The data contain 55,000 to 75,000 clones, 90% to 95% of them singletons. This sequence originates from an adult with an advanced solid tumor such as melanoma, head and neck, liver or kidney cancer. The source was CD4+ or CD8+ T cells sorted from blood, collected in a trial of the OX40 agonist ivuxolimab. V is TRBV5-4 and J is TRBJ2-3; D possibly corresponds to TRBD2 (6 bases). The CDR3 DNA sequence: TGTGCCAGCAGCTTGGCTGCGGGGTTCACAGATACGCAGTATTTT. Protein sequence: CASSLAAGFTDTQYF. The complete variable domain, with remaining parts taken from reference TRBV5-4 and TRBJ2-3, reads ETGVTQSPTHLIKTRGQQVTLRCSSQSGHNTVSWYQQALGQGPQFIFQYYREEENGRGNFPPRFSGLQFPNYSSELNVNALELDDSALYLCASSLAAGFTDTQYFGPGTRLTVL.